The rows below give T cell receptor beta chains drawn from one sample of a study of blood T cells in healthy people across ages. TCRdb re-derived calls from the 5' RACE reads in MiXCR, one entry per CDR3 protein. The table records about 770,000 distinct CDR3 sequences, around two fifths of them present only once. The sequenced sample consisted of blood. Receptors originate from a man between 60 and 75 years old in good health. The CDR3 runs from the conserved cysteine through the conserved F or W. Clone size is not always given. Where it is, it says once, few, many or a class for expanded clones.

>TRBV7-9|TRBJ2-1|few
CASSLGVAQGGEQFF
>TRBV5-6|TRBJ2-6|once
CASSLKRSSGANVPTF
>TRBV7-8|TRBJ2-2|.
CASSWRVVTGELFF
>TRBV3-1|.|few
CASSQETSFSHEQYF
>TRBV5-1|TRBJ2-5|.
CASSLRGMADFGTQYF
>TRBV28|.|.
CASRQAEGGTYEQYF
>TRBV20-1|TRBJ1-2|.
CSARDKGDTVNYGYTF
>TRBV2|TRBJ2-4|few
CASRGGAIDIQYF
>TRBV5-1|TRBJ1-4|few
CASSSDSTNEKLFF
>TRBV29-1|TRBJ2-3|few
CSGLADTQYF
>TRBV11-2|TRBJ2-1|.
CASSLGRVAGLGNEQFF
>TRBV12-3/TRBV12-4|TRBJ2-5|few
CASSETNQETQYF
>TRBV4-3|TRBJ1-2|.
CASSQDFGRVYGYTF
>TRBV20-1|TRBJ1-6|.
CSARGGTSNSPLHF
>TRBV6-5|TRBJ2-2|once
CASSLDRTTGELFF
>TRBV12-3/TRBV12-4|TRBJ2-7|.
CASSPGAWGYEQYF
>TRBV5-8|TRBJ2-5|medium-sized
CASSFQLTGETQYF
>TRBV21-1|TRBJ2-1|few
CASSKLGYLEPNNEQFF
>TRBV11-2|TRBJ2-5|few
CASSLDPSGGQETQYF
>TRBV7-2|TRBJ1-3|.
CASRLSSGNTIYF
>TRBV6-2/TRBV6-3|TRBJ2-7|few
CATRQNAYEQYF
>TRBV11-3|TRBJ2-1|few
CASSSRAGPYNEQFF
>TRBV28|TRBJ2-7|.
CASSGQGSLEQYF
>TRBV3-1|TRBJ1-2|.
CASSHGKTGTYGYTF
>TRBV2|TRBJ1-4|.
CASSAQKLFF
>TRBV3-1|TRBJ2-7|.
CASSLGTVLDYEQYF
>TRBV4-3|TRBJ1-4|.
CASSQDGGRTSTNEKLFF
>TRBV5-1|TRBJ2-3|.
CASSSGVTTDTRYF
>TRBV11-3|TRBJ2-5|.
CASSASGWETQYF
>TRBV6-2/TRBV6-3|TRBJ2-3|.
CASSPPVADTQYF
>TRBV20-1|TRBJ2-7|.
CSARDGGQGGSGPSYEQYF
>TRBV7-2|TRBJ1-2|.
CASSPSSGNNYGYTF
>TRBV6-6|TRBJ2-5|.
CASSRTGGPSQETQYF
>TRBV6-2/TRBV6-3|TRBJ1-5|.
CATTNSPGVQQPQHF
>TRBV10-3|TRBJ2-5|few
CAISESSVGSQETQYF
>TRBV29-1|TRBJ2-7|many
CSVGGDRTKTYEQYF
>TRBV11-3|TRBJ2-5|.
CASSLDRAQETQYF
>TRBV29-1|TRBJ2-7|few
CSVGGWSGEQYF
>TRBV6-2/TRBV6-3|TRBJ2-1|.
CASSYGLPLAGGPNSYNEQFF
>TRBV7-3|TRBJ2-3|few
CASSFSGPPTDTQYF
>TRBV15|TRBJ2-3|.
CATSRDRGTRPSTQYF
>TRBV9|TRBJ1-1|.
CASGSGQNTEAFF
>TRBV28|TRBJ2-6|once
CASSPGLRSGASVLTF
>TRBV5-5|TRBJ1-1|.
CASSLVWAEAFF
>TRBV18|TRBJ2-7|.
CASSPSLGMGEQYF
>TRBV20-1|TRBJ1-2|.
CSATRNQANYGYTF
>TRBV3-1|TRBJ2-5|.
CASRPGLPGETQYF
>TRBV5-5|TRBJ1-5|.
CASSLGAGVIGNQPQHF
>TRBV30|TRBJ2-1|many
CAWSVRASAQQFF
>TRBV20-1|TRBJ1-2|.
CSARVGAGGAGYGYTF
>TRBV12-3/TRBV12-4|TRBJ2-3|.
CASTPRGGLAGLHTQYF
>TRBV7-8|TRBJ2-1|few
CASSLRVAGDQYNEQFF
>TRBV7-2|TRBJ1-6|few
CASSQHQGRSPLHF
>TRBV30|TRBJ1-1|.
CAWSPDMNTEAFF
>TRBV6-5|TRBJ2-1|.
CASSYRTSGFNEQFF
>TRBV7-2|.|.
CASSLVGGARYEQYF
>TRBV6-1|.|.
CASSGTYLYNEQYF